The 4 T cell receptor beta chains below were found in one sample sequenced in a study of blood T cells in healthy people across ages. The authors ran a second PCR of roughly 6 to 11 cycles using a sample-barcoded 5' primer and a J-beta primer mix. TCRdb re-called the 5' RACE reads through MiXCR, storing one row per CDR3 protein. Among 1.5 million to 2 million distinct CDR3 sequences listed, roughly 52% were seen once. The sample was blood. All receptors derive from a woman between 35 and 50 years old in good health.

V is TRBV27 and J is TRBJ2-7; D unclear. From germline, CDR1 is MNHEY and CDR2 SMNVEV (reference sequence). The V and J ends lost 3 bases and 3 bases respectively, with 15 bases between them. The CDR3 sequence is 15 residues long. CDR3 residues: CASSFTGSAFYEQYF. The CDR3 DNA reads TGTGCCAGCAGTTTCACTGGCTCAGCCTTCTACGAGCAGTACTTC.

The chain carries TRBV20-1 and TRBJ1-1; perhaps TRBD1 as D (6 bases). This CDR3 has 14 residues. Trimming shortened V by 0 bases and J by 4 bases, and 12 bases separated the two germline ends. The germline V gene has CDR1 DFQATT and CDR2 SNEGSKA (reference sequence). CDR3 bases: TGCAGTGCTAGAGATTTGGACAGCCGCACTGAAGCTTTCTTT. It codes for CSARDLDSRTEAFF.

This clonotype showed up just a few times. This chain connects TRBV5-6 to TRBJ2-1, with 11 bases that match TRBD2. This CDR3 has 16 amino acids. The V segment lost 7 bases and the J segment 2 bases; nucleotides outside the gene matches: 8. Germline CDR1 SGHDT, CDR2 YYEEEE. CDR3 nucleotides: TGTGCCAGCTCACTAGCGGGGGAGGGCCCCTACAATGAGCAGTTCTTC. Amino acid sequence: CASSLAGEGPYNEQFF.

The J gene is TRBJ2-3, the V gene TRBV4-2, with 8 bases fitting TRBD2. Germline V gene sequence: CDR1 LGHNA, CDR2 YNFKEQ. This CDR3 contains 17 residues. V was clipped by 2 bases and J by 2 bases; unmatched bases: 9. The CDR3 reads CASSQHKAGDLTDTQYF. CDR3 sequence (DNA): TGTGCCAGCAGCCAACACAAAGCGGGGGACCTCACAGATACGCAGTATTTT.